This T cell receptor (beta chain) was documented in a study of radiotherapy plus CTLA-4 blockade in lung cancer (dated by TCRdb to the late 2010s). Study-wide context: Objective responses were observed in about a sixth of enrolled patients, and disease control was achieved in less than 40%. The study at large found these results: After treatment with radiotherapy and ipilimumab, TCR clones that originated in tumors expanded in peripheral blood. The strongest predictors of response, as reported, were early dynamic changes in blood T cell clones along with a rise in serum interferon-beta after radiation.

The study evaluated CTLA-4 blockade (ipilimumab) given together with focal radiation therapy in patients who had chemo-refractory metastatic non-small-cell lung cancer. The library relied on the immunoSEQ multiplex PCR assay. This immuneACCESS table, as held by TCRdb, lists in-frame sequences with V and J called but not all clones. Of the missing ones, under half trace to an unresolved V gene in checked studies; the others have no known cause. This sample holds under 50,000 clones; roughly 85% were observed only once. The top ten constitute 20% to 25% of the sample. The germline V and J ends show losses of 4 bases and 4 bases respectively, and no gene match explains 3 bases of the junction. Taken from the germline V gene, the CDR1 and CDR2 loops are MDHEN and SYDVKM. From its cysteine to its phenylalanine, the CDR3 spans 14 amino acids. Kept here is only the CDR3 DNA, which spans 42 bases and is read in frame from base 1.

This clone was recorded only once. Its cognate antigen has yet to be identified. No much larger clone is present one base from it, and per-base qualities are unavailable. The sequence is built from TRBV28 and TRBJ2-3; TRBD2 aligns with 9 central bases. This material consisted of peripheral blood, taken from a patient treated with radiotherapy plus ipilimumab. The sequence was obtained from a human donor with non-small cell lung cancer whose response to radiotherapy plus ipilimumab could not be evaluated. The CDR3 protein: CASSYSGSPDTQYF. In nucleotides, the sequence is TGTGCCAGCAGTTATAGCGGGAGCCCAGATACGCAGTATTTT.